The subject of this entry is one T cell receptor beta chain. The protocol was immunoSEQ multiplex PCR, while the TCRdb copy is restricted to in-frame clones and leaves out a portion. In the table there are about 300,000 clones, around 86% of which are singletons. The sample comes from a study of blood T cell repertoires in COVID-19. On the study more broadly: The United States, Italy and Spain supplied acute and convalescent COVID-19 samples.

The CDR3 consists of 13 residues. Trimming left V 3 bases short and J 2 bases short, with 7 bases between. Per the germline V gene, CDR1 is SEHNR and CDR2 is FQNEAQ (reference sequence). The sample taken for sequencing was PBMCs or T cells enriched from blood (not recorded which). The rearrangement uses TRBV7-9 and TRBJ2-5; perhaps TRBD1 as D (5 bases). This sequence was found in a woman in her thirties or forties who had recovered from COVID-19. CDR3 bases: TGTGCCAGCAGCTTGGGGCTACAAGAGACCCAGTACTTC. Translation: CASSLGLQETQYF. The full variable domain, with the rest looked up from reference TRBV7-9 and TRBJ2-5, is DTGVSQNPRHKITKRGQNVTFRCDPISEHNRLYWYRQTLGQGPEFLTYFQNEAQLEKSRLLSDRFSAERPKGSFSTLEIQRTEQGDSAMYLCASSLGLQETQYFGPGTRLLVL.